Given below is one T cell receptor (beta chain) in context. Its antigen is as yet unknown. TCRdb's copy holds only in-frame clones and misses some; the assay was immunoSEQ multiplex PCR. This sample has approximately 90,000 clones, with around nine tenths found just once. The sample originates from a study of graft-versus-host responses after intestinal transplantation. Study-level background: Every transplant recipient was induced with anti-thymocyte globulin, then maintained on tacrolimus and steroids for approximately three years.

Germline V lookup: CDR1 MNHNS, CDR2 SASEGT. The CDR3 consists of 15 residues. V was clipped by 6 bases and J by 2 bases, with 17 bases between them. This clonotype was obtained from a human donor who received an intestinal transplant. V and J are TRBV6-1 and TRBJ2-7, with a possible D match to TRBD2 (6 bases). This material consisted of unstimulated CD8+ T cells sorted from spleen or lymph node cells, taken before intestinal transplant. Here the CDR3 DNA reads TGTGCCAGCAGGCCGGAGCGTGGACTACCCTACGAGCAGTACTTC. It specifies CASRPERGLPYEQYF.